Below are 11 T cell receptor beta chains sequenced from a single sample in a study of T-cell memory formation after mild COVID-19. TCRdb fed the 5' RACE reads into MiXCR, producing one record per CDR3 protein. The sample lists 100,000 to 120,000 distinct CDR3 sequences; 15% to 20% were seen once. The specimen sequenced was PBMCs or a T cell subset sorted from them (not recorded which). The origin of the receptors is a man aged 18-30 years who had mild COVID-19 (a few samples of this study predate the infection). Cell type and time point are not known.

This clonotype was picked up one time. J is TRBJ2-7 and V is TRBV7-9; the match to TRBD1 covers 12 bases. The CDR3 is made up of 15 amino acids. V lost 6 bases and J lost 5; bases outside the gene matches: 8. Germline assignment: CDR1 SEHNR and CDR2 FQNEAQ (reference sequence). The CDR3 loop reads CASRSPGQGAHEQYF. CDR3 in DNA: TGTGCCAGCAGATCCCCGGGACAGGGGGCCCACGAGCAGTACTTC.

The rearrangement joins TRBV24-1 to TRBJ1-2, with D possibly TRBD1 on 6 matching bases. CDR3 length: 13 residues. V gave up 3 bases and J gave up 4 bases, with 8 bases separating them. Germline lookup yields CDR1 KGHDR and CDR2 SFDVKD. In DNA, the CDR3 is TGTGCCACCAGTGATATGGACAGCTATGGCTACACCTTC. Residues: CATSDMDSYGYTF.

This clonotype was seen more than once but under ten times. The chain combines TRBV7-2 with TRBJ1-2, with D perhaps matching TRBD1 (6 bases). V dropped 1 base and J dropped 3 bases, with 12 bases sitting between them. The CDR3 is 15 residues long. From germline, CDR1 is SGHTA and CDR2 FQGNSA. The CDR3 coding sequence is TGTGCCAGCAGCTTAGTCATGACAGGATACTATGGCTACACCTTC. Translated: CASSLVMTGYYGYTF. The full variable domain, with the rest looked up from reference TRBV7-2 and TRBJ1-2, is GAGVSQSPSNKVTEKGKDVELRCDPISGHTALYWYRQSLGQGLEFLIYFQGNSAPDKSGLPSDRFSAERTGGSVSTLTIQRTQQEDSAVYLCASSLVMTGYYGYTFGSGTRLTVV.

This clonotype has just a few counts. The chain is built from TRBV7-2 and TRBJ2-1; the D gene is possibly TRBD1 (5 bases). V lost 2 bases and J 9 bases, leaving 17 bases between the germline ends. This CDR3 is 15 amino acids long. In germline, CDR1 is SGHTA, CDR2 FQGNSA. In DNA, the CDR3 is TGTGCCAGCAGCTTACTTCCGGGCCCACAGGCTGAGCAGTTCTTC. This encodes CASSLLPGPQAEQFF.

This clonotype was counted between two and nine times. This chain uses TRBV5-4 with TRBJ2-6; the match to TRBD1 covers 11 bases. The germline gives CDR1 SGHNT, CDR2 YYREEE (reference sequence). The ends lost 5 bases at V and 3 bases at J; junction bases unmatched: 7. The CDR3 extends over 17 amino acids. CDR3 in amino acids: CASSAGTGGGGANVLTF. The CDR3 region has the DNA TGTGCCAGCAGTGCCGGGACAGGGGGTGGTGGGGCCAACGTCCTGACTTTC.

V gene TRBV20-1 combines with J gene TRBJ2-2; TRBD2 matches at 7 bases. Germline lookup yields CDR1 DFQATT and CDR2 SNEGSKA (reference sequence). There are 15 residues in the CDR3. J gave up 8 bases and V 0 bases, and 9 bases lay outside the gene matches. In nucleotides, the CDR3 is TGCAGTGCTAGAGATGGAGGTCTAGCGGCGGGGGAGCTGTTTTTT. Its translation is CSARDGGLAAGELFF.

The chain carries TRBV5-1 and TRBJ1-1; no reliable D call. CDR3 size: 16 residues. The germline V gene has CDR1 SGHRS and CDR2 YFSETQ. The V and J ends lost 4 bases and 0 bases respectively, with 16 bases between them. In DNA, the CDR3 is TGCGCCAGCAGCCCCCTCAGCGGCGGGCTGAACACTGAAGCTTTCTTT. Translation gives CASSPLSGGLNTEAFF.

The chain combines TRBV28 with TRBJ2-7; perhaps D is TRBD1 or TRBD2 (5 bases each). CDR1 MDHEN and CDR2 SYDVKM come from the germline V gene. The CDR3 is 15 amino acids. V dropped 3 bases and J dropped 0 bases, with 12 bases sitting between them. CDR3 region: CASSFAPGPSYEQYV. In nucleotides, the CDR3 is TGTGCCAGCAGTTTTGCGCCGGGACCCTCCTACGAGCAGTACGTC.

CDR3 coding DNA: TGCAGTGCTAGGCCAGGGGGCACAGATACGCAGTATTTT. It specifies CSARPGGTDTQYF. V and J are TRBV20-1 and TRBJ2-3, with D perhaps TRBD1 (6 bases). There are 13 residues in the CDR3. V shed 3 bases and J shed 1 base, with 8 bases lying between them. In germline, CDR1 is DFQATT, CDR2 SNEGSKA (reference sequence).

This chain uses TRBV2 with TRBJ1-1; 9 bases map to TRBD1. V dropped 6 bases and J dropped 0; count of bases not matched to a gene: 5. The CDR3 extends over 15 amino acids. From germline, CDR1 is SNHLY and CDR2 FYNNEI. The CDR3 DNA is TGTGCCAGCAGGGAGGGACAGGGCTTGAACACTGAAGCTTTCTTT. It specifies CASREGQGLNTEAFF.

Many counts were recorded for this clonotype. The J gene is TRBJ2-5, the V gene TRBV7-2, with D perhaps assigned TRBD1 or TRBD2 (6 bases each). From germline, CDR1 is SGHTA and CDR2 FQGNSA. V was pared by 1 base and J by 6 bases, with 12 bases between. There are 14 residues in the CDR3. Here the CDR3 reads CASSLEGGRKTQYF. The DNA of the CDR3 is TGTGCCAGCAGCTTAGAAGGGGGGCGGAAGACCCAGTACTTC.